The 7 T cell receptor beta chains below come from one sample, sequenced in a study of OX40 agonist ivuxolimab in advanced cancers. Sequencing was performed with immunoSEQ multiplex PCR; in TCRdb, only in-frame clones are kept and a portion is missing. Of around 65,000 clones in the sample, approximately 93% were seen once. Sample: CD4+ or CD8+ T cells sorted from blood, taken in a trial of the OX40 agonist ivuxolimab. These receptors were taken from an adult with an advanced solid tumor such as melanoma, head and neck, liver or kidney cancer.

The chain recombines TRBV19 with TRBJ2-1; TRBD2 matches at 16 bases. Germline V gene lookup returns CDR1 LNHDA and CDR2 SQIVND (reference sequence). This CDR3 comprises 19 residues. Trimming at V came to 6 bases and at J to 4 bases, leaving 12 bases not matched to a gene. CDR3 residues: CASSTTLGLAGGGYNEQFF. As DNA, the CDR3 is TGTGCCAGTAGCACCACCTTGGGACTAGCGGGAGGGGGGTACAATGAGCAGTTCTTC.

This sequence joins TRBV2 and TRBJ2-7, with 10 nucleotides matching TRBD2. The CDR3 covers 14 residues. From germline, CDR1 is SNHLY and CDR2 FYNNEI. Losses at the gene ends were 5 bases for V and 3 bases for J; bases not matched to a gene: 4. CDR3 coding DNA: TGTGCCAGCAGTACTAGCGGGACCAACTACGAGCAGTACTTC. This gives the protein CASSTSGTNYEQYF.

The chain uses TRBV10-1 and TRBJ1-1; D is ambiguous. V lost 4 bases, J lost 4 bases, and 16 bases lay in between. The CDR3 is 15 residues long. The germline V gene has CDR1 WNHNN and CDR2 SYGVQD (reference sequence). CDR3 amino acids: CASSGPDIGSTEAFF. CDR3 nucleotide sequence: TGCGCCAGCAGTGGCCCCGATATAGGGTCCACTGAAGCTTTCTTT.

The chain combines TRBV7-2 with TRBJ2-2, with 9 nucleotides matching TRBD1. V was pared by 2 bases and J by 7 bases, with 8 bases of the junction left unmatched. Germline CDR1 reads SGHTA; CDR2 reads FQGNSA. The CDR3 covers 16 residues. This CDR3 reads CASSLTTGGAGGELFF. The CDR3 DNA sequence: TGTGCCAGCAGCTTAACAACAGGGGGCGCGGGCGGGGAGCTGTTTTTT. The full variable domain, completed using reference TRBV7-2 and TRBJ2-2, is GAGVSQSPSNKVTEKGKDVELRCDPISGHTALYWYRQSLGQGLEFLIYFQGNSAPDKSGLPSDRFSAERTGGSVSTLTIQRTQQEDSAVYLCASSLTTGGAGGELFFGEGSRLTVL.

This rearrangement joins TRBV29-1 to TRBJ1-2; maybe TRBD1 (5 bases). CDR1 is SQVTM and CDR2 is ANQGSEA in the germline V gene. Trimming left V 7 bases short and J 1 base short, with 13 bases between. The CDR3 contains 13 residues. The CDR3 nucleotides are TGCAGCGCCCAAACCGACAGTAACTATGGCTACACCTTC. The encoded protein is CSAQTDSNYGYTF.

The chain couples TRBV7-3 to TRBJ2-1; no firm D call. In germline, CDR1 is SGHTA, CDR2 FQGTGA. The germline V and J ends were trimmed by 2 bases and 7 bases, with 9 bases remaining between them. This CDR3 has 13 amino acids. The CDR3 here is CASSLGSRNEQFF. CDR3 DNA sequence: TGTGCCAGCAGCTTAGGTAGCAGAAATGAGCAGTTCTTC.

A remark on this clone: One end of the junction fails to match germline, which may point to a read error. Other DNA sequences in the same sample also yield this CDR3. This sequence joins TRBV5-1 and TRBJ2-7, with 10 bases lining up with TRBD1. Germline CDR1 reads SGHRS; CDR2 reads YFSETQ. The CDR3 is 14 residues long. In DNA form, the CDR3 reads TGTGCCAGCAGCAACCGACAGGGGGCGGCCGAGCAGTACTTC. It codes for CASSNRQGAAEQYF. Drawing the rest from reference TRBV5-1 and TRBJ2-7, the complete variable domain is KAGVTQTPRYLIKTRGQQVTLSCSPISGHRSVSWYQQTPGQGLQFLFEYFSETQRNKGNFPGRFSGRQFSNSRSEMNVSTLELGDSALYLCASSNRQGAAEQYFGPGTRLTVT.